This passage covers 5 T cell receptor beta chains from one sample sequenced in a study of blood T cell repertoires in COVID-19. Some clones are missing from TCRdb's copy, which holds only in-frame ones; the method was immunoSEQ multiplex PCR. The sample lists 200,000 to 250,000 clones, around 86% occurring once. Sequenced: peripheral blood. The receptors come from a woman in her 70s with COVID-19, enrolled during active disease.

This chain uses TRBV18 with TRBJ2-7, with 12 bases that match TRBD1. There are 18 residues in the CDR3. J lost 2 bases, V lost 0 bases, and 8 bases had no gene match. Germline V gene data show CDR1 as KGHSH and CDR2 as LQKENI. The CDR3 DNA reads TGTGCCAGCTCACCACCGGGACAGGGGGCGTTACTAACCTACGAGCAGTACTTC. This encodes CASSPPGQGALLTYEQYF.

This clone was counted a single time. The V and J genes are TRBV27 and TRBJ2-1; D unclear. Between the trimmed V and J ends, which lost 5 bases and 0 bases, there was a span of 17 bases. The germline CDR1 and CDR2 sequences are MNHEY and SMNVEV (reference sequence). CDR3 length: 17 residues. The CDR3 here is CASSAPLSASSYNEQFF. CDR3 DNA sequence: TGTGCCAGCAGTGCCCCTCTGAGCGCGAGCTCCTACAATGAGCAGTTCTTC.

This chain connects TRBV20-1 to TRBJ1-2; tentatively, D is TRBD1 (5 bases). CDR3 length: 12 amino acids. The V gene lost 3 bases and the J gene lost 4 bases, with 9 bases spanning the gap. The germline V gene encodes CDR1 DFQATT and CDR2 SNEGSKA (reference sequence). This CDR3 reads CSASIQVYGYTF. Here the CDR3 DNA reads TGCAGTGCTAGTATACAGGTCTATGGCTACACCTTC.

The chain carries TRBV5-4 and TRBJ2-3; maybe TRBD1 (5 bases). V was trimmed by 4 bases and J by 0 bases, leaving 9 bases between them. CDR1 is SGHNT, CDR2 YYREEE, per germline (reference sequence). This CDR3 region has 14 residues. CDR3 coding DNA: TGTGCCAGCAGCCCCGACAGTAGCACAGATACGCAGTATTTT. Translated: CASSPDSSTDTQYF. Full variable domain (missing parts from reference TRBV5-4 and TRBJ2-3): ETGVTQSPTHLIKTRGQQVTLRCSSQSGHNTVSWYQQALGQGPQFIFQYYREEENGRGNFPPRFSGLQFPNYSSELNVNALELDDSALYLCASSPDSSTDTQYFGPGTRLTVL.

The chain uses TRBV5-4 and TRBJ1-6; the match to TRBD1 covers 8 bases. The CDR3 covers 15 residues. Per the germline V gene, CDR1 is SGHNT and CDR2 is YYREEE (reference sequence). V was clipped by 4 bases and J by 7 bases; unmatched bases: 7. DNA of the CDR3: TGTGCCAGCAGCGCCCGGGACAGGCTAAATTCACCCCTCCACTTT. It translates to CASSARDRLNSPLHF.